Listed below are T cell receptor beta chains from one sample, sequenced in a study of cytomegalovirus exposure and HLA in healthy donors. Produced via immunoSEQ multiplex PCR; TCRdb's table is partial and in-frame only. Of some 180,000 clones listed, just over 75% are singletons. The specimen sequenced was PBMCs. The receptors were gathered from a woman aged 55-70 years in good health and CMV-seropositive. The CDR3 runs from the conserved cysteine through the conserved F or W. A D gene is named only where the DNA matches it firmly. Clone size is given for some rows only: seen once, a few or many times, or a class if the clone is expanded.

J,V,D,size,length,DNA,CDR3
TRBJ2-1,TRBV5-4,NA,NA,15,TGTGCCAGCAGCTCCCAGGGGGGCAACTACAATGAGCAGTTCTTC,CASSSQGGNYNEQFF
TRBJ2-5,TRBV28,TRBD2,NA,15,TGTGCCAGCAGTCCCGGGACTAGCGGTAAAGAGACCCAGTACTTC,CASSPGTSGKETQYF
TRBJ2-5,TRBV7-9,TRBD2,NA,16,TGTGCCAGCAGCCCTACTAGCGGGGGTTTCGCAGAGACCCAGTACTTC,CASSPTSGGFAETQYF
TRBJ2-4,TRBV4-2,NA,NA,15,TGTGCCAGCAGCCAAGATCTACAGGGTAAAAACAGTCAGTACTTC,CASSQDLQGKNSQYF
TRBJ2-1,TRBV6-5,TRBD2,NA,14,TGTGCCAGCAGCCCGGGACTAGCGGGAGAGGAGCAGTTCTTC,CASSPGLAGEEQFF
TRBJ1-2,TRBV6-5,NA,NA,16,TGTGCCAGCAGTTACTCGGAGGTGGCAGCTCTCTATGGCTACACCTTC,CASSYSEVAALYGYTF
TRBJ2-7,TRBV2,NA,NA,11,TGTGCCAGCGGACTTTACCACGAGCAGTACTTC,CASGLYHEQYF
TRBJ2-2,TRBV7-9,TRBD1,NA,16,TGTGCCAGCAGCTCCCCGACAGGGGAGAACACCGGGGAGCTGTTTTTT,CASSSPTGENTGELFF
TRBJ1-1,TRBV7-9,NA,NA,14,TGTGCCAGCAGCCCCCGACAGGAGGTCACTGAAGCTTTCTTT,CASSPRQEVTEAFF
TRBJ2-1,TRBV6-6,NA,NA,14,TGTGCCAGCAGTTACTTTCTGGGGGGTAATGAGCAGTTCTTC,CASSYFLGGNEQFF
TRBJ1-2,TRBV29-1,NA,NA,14,TGCAGCGCTGTAGACCTTTATTCTAACTATGGCTACACCTTC,CSAVDLYSNYGYTF
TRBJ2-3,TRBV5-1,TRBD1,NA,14,TGCGCCAGCAGCATTCAGGGGGCCCCAGATACGCAGTATTTT,CASSIQGAPDTQYF
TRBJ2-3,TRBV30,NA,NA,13,TGTGCCTGGAGTGTATGGGAGACAGATACGCAGTATTTT,CAWSVWETDTQYF
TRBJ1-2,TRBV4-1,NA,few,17,TGCGCCAGCAGCCTCTCTCTCACAGGGCATACTAACTATGGCTACACCTTC,CASSLSLTGHTNYGYTF
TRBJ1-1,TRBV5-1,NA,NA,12,TGCGCCAGCAGCGACAGCCCCACTGAAGCTTTCTTT,CASSDSPTEAFF
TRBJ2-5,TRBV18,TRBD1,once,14,TGTGCCAGCTCACCGCCGGACAGGGGCGAGACCCAGTACTTC,CASSPPDRGETQYF
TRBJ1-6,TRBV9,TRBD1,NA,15,TGTGCCAGCAGCCCGAGGGACAGGGTTAATTCACCCCTCCACTTT,CASSPRDRVNSPLHF
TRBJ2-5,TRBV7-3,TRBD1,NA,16,TGTGCCAGCAGCTTAACCCGGATACAGGGGGAAGAGACCCAGTACTTC,CASSLTRIQGEETQYF
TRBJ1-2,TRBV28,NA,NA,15,TGTGCCAGCAGTCCCAGTGGGGCACGTCTAGGGGGCTACACCTTC,CASSPSGARLGGYTF
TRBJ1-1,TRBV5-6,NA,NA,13,TGTGCCAGCAGCAGGGACATGAACACTGAAGCTTTCTTT,CASSRDMNTEAFF
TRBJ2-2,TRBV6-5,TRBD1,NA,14,TGTGCCAGCAGTGGGACAGGGGGCATCGGGGAGCTGTTTTTT,CASSGTGGIGELFF
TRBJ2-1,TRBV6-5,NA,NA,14,TGTGCCAGCAGTGTCCGGGACTGGTACAATGAGCAGTTCTTC,CASSVRDWYNEQFF
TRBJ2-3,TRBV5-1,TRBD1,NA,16,TGCGCCAGCAGCAAGCAACAGGGGTTGGGGGCAGATACGCAGTATTTT,CASSKQQGLGADTQYF
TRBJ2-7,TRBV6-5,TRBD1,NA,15,TGTGCCAGCAGACGCCGGACAGGGGGCTCCTACGAGCAGTACTTC,CASRRRTGGSYEQYF
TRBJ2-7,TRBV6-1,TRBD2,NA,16,TGTGCCAGCAGTGAATCCCCTAGCGGGATGAAATACGAGCAGTACTTC,CASSESPSGMKYEQYF
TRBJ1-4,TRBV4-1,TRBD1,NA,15,TGCGCCAGCAGCCGCTACAGGGGAGCTAATGAAAAACTGTTTTTT,CASSRYRGANEKLFF
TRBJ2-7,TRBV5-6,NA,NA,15,TGTGCCAGCAGCCCGGGTCCTCTGACCTCCTACGAGCAGTACTTC,CASSPGPLTSYEQYF
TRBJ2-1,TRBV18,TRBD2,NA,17,TGTGCCAGCTCACCTAAACTAGCGGGACTTGGTATCGATGAGCAGTTCTTC,CASSPKLAGLGIDEQFF
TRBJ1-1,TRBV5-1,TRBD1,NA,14,TGCGCCAGCAGCCCACCGGGACAGACTAAAGAAGCTTTCTTT,CASSPPGQTKEAFF
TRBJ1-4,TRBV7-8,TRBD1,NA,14,TGTGCCAGCAGGCGAACAGGGGCTCGGGAAAAACTGTTTTTT,CASRRTGAREKLFF
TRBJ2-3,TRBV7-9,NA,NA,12,TGTGCCAGCAGCGTCCGGGGAGATACGCAGTATTTT,CASSVRGDTQYF
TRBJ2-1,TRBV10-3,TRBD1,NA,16,TGTGCCATCACCCCGTCTTTGGGCAGGGGGAGTAATGAGCAGTTCTTC,CAITPSLGRGSNEQFF
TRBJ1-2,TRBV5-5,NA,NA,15,TGTGCCAGCAGCTTGGTTGAGGCGGTCGGATTGAGCTACACCTTC,CASSLVEAVGLSYTF